Listed below are T cell receptor beta chains from one sample, sequenced in a study of patients and donors after allogeneic stem cell transplantation. TCRdb fed the RT-PCR reads into MiXCR, producing one record per CDR3 protein. The data contain 9,500 to 10,000 distinct CDR3 sequences, 5.5% to 7% of them singletons. Source material: blood, either unsorted or a sorted T cell fraction (not recorded which). These TCRs come from a human donor who was either an allogeneic HSCT recipient or a stem cell or donor lymphocyte infusion donor (not recorded which). It is not recorded whose cells these are; they may come from a transplant donor. Both conserved end residues are part of each CDR3. Each record gives: J gene, V gene, D gene, clone size, CDR3 length, CDR3 protein, CDR3 DNA. The D gene is left open where the match is weak. Clone size appears in some rows only: once, few, many, or a class for an expanded clone.

TRBJ2-5 | TRBV6-5 | . | many | 15 | CASSYGPVTQETQYF | TGTGCCAGCAGTTACGGACCCGTCACGCAAGAGACCCAGTACTTC
TRBJ2-7 | TRBV28 | TRBD2 | many | 17 | CASSLPPLAGIGYEQYF | TGTGCCAGCAGTCTACCCCCACTAGCGGGAATAGGCTACGAGCAGTACTTC
TRBJ1-3 | TRBV6-5 | . | medium-sized | 16 | CASSYKQSYSGNTIYF | TGTGCCAGCAGTTACAAACAGTCTTACTCTGGAAACACCATATATTTT
TRBJ2-7 | TRBV6-2/TRBV6-3 | TRBD2 | medium-sized | 16 | CASSYSKGRASYEQYF | TGTGCCAGCAGTTACTCGAAAGGGAGGGCCTCCTACGAGCAGTACTTC
TRBJ2-5 | TRBV6-6 | . | few | 11 | CASSPSETQYF | TGTGCCAGCAGTCCATCGGAGACCCAGTACTTC
TRBJ1-2 | TRBV4-1 | . | many | 14 | CASSQDSGGYGYTF | TGCGCCAGCAGCCAAGACTCTGGGGGTTATGGCTACACCTTC
TRBJ2-2 | TRBV2 | . | few | 14 | CASRRLPGTGELFF | TGTGCCAGCAGGAGGCTCCCTGGCACCGGGGAGCTGTTTTTT
TRBJ1-3 | TRBV28 | . | many | 16 | CASSPRGRKRGNTIYF | TGTGCCAGCAGTCCTAGGGGGAGAAAACGTGGAAACACCATATATTTT
TRBJ1-5 | TRBV6-6 | TRBD1 | many | 12 | CASIRTGGPQHF | TGTGCCAGCATTCGAACAGGGGGTCCCCAGCATTTT
TRBJ2-5 | TRBV20-1 | TRBD2 | few | 14 | CSARGTPGRGTQYF | TGCAGTGCTAGGGGGACTCCCGGGAGGGGGACCCAGTACTTC
TRBJ2-1 | TRBV20-1 | TRBD2 | many | 13 | CSAAFRLANEQFF | TGCAGTGCAGCTTTCCGACTAGCCAATGAGCAGTTCTTC
TRBJ2-2 | TRBV6-2/TRBV6-3 | . | many | 13 | CASSLQAYGELFF | TGTGCCAGCAGCCTCCAGGCCTACGGGGAGCTGTTTTTT
TRBJ1-4 | TRBV6-5 | . | many | 14 | CAVRGVATNEKLFF | TGTGCGGTTCGGGGGGTCGCAACTAATGAAAAACTGTTTTTT
TRBJ2-3 | TRBV5-1 | TRBD2 | many | 15 | CASSPGTSGRDTQYF | TGCGCCAGCAGCCCCGGGACTAGCGGGAGGGATACGCAGTATTTT
TRBJ2-7 | TRBV6-2/TRBV6-3 | TRBD1 | . | 14 | CASSYSTGWQEQYF | TGTGCCAGCAGTTACTCGACAGGGTGGCAGGAGCAGTACTTC
TRBJ2-3 | TRBV24-1 | TRBD2 | . | 15 | CATSDRAGAADTQYF | TGTGCCACCAGTGATAGAGCGGGAGCTGCAGATACGCAGTATTTT
TRBJ1-2 | TRBV5-1 | . | many | 12 | CASGTVNYGYTF | TGCGCCAGCGGAACAGTTAACTATGGCTACACCTTC
TRBJ2-1 | TRBV28 | . | many | 12 | CASSTTRDEQFF | TGTGCCAGCAGTACGACTAGAGATGAGCAGTTCTTC
TRBJ2-1 | TRBV20-1 | TRBD2 | medium-sized | 17 | CSASGLAGTTPYNEQFF | TGCAGTGCTTCCGGACTAGCGGGAACCACACCTTACAATGAGCAGTTCTTC
TRBJ2-5 | TRBV28 | . | few | 13 | CASGLPGVETQYF | TGTGCCAGCGGACTGCCCGGGGTCGAGACCCAGTACTTC
TRBJ2-1 | TRBV7-2 | TRBD2 | many | 15 | CASSLSGTSGIEQFF | TGTGCCAGCAGCCTTTCCGGGACTAGCGGGATCGAGCAGTTCTTC
TRBJ1-1 | TRBV20-1 | . | many | 15 | CSARRTGSLRTEAFF | TGCAGTGCTAGAAGGACCGGCTCGCTGCGTACTGAAGCTTTCTTT
TRBJ2-4 | TRBV9 | . | . | 14 | CPSSKGLADRFQYF | TGTCCCAGCTCAAAGGGGCTAGCGGACAGATTTCAGTACTTC
TRBJ2-1 | TRBV20-1 | TRBD2 | many | 17 | CSARVLAGEGSYNEQFF | TGCAGTGCTAGAGTACTAGCGGGAGAGGGGTCCTACAATGAGCAGTTCTTC
TRBJ1-1 | TRBV20-1 | TRBD1 | many | 14 | CSANGDRGLAEAFF | TGCAGTGCTAATGGGGACAGGGGGCTCGCTGAAGCTTTCTTT
TRBJ2-2 | TRBV7-9 | . | many | 15 | CASSRLSRDTGELFF | TGTGCCAGCAGCCGCCTTTCAAGGGATACCGGGGAGCTGTTTTTT
TRBJ2-1 | TRBV9 | . | few | 13 | CASSVEGDNEQFF | TGTGCCAGCAGCGTAGAGGGCGACAATGAGCAGTTCTTC
TRBJ2-5 | TRBV19 | . | . | 13 | CASSVWRGETQYF | TGTGCCAGTAGTGTCTGGCGTGGAGAGACCCAGTACTTC
TRBJ1-4 | TRBV19 | . | many | 14 | CASSPRHGDEKLFF | TGTGCCAGTAGTCCGAGACACGGCGATGAAAAACTGTTTTTT
TRBJ2-7 | TRBV3-1 | TRBD2 | . | 16 | CASSEGLAARPYEQYF | TGTGCCAGCAGCGAAGGACTAGCCGCGAGACCCTACGAGCAGTACTTC
TRBJ2-3 | TRBV5-1 | TRBD2 | few | 17 | CASSRYGLAGSTDTQYF | TGCGCCAGCAGCCGTTACGGGCTAGCGGGAAGCACAGATACGCAGTATTTT
TRBJ2-3 | TRBV3-1 | TRBD2 | few | 16 | CASSQGLAGSTDTQYF | TGTGCCAGCAGCCAAGGACTAGCGGGAAGCACAGATACGCAGTATTTT
TRBJ1-1 | TRBV5-1 | . | medium-sized | 15 | CASSWDGSRNTEAFF | TGCGCCAGCAGCTGGGATGGCAGTCGGAACACTGAAGCTTTCTTT
TRBJ2-7 | TRBV12-3/TRBV12-4 | TRBD1 | . | 13 | CASSFGQVYEQYF | TGTGCCAGCAGTTTTGGACAGGTCTACGAGCAGTACTTC
TRBJ1-1 | TRBV7-9 | . | many | 16 | CASSPIGAVMNTEAFF | TGTGCCAGCAGCCCCATTGGGGCAGTCATGAACACTGAAGCTTTCTTT
TRBJ1-2 | TRBV6-1 | TRBD1 | many | 15 | CASRTLLGQNYGYTF | TGTGCCAGCAGAACCCTTTTGGGACAGAACTATGGCTACACCTTC
TRBJ2-1 | TRBV24-1 | TRBD1 | many | 15 | CATSGRQGVNNEQFF | TGTGCCACCAGTGGTAGGCAGGGGGTTAACAATGAGCAGTTCTTC
TRBJ1-4 | TRBV6-5 | TRBD1 | many | 14 | CATRGQARNEKLFF | TGTGCCACCAGAGGACAGGCCCGAAATGAAAAACTGTTTTTT
TRBJ1-5 | TRBV5-1 | . | many | 18 | CASSLVPGAGFGNQPQHF | TGCGCCAGCAGCTTGGTCCCCGGCGCCGGGTTTGGCAATCAGCCCCAGCATTTT
TRBJ2-7 | TRBV27 | . | many | 13 | CASSFVGVAEQYF | TGTGCCAGCAGTTTTGTAGGGGTGGCCGAGCAGTACTTC
TRBJ1-1 | TRBV20-1 | . | medium-sized | 11 | CSARGTPQAFF | TGCAGTGCTAGAGGGACGCCCCAAGCTTTCTTT
TRBJ2-1 | TRBV7-9 | . | many | 15 | CASSPPPGPYNEQFF | TGTGCCAGCAGCCCACCCCCCGGACCTTACAATGAGCAGTTCTTC
TRBJ1-5 | TRBV6-6 | TRBD1 | . | 16 | CASKRQGSGDNQPQHF | TGTGCCAGCAAAAGACAGGGAAGCGGTGACAATCAGCCCCAGCATTTT
TRBJ2-2 | TRBV9 | TRBD2 | few | 14 | CASSVGLEAGELFF | TGTGCCAGCAGCGTCGGACTAGAGGCCGGGGAGCTGTTTTTT
TRBJ1-2 | TRBV7-9 | . | many | 15 | CASSSPEKIDYGYTF | TGTGCCAGCAGCTCGCCAGAAAAGATTGACTATGGCTACACCTTC
TRBJ1-6 | TRBV20-1 | . | few | 19 | CSARVGGGMSLSYNSPLHF | TGCAGTGCTAGAGTCGGAGGGGGGATGTCTCTTTCCTATAATTCACCCCTCCACTTT
TRBJ1-4 | TRBV12-3/TRBV12-4 | . | medium-sized | 14 | CASSKDTEGEKLFF | TGTGCCAGCAGTAAGGACACCGAAGGTGAAAAACTGTTTTTT
TRBJ1-5 | TRBV6-5 | TRBD1 | many | 14 | CASKPDRGSQPQHF | TGTGCCAGCAAGCCCGACAGGGGATCTCAGCCCCAGCATTTT
TRBJ1-1 | TRBV6-5 | . | many | 14 | CASTPRTPNTEAFF | TGTGCCAGCACCCCCCGGACTCCGAACACTGAAGCTTTCTTT
TRBJ2-3 | TRBV19 | TRBD1 | . | 15 | CASRLQGAPADTQYF | TGTGCCAGTAGACTACAGGGGGCACCGGCAGATACGCAGTATTTT
TRBJ2-1 | TRBV12-3/TRBV12-4 | . | few | 14 | CASSFLASYNEQFF | TGTGCCAGCAGTTTTCTAGCCTCCTACAATGAGCAGTTCTTC
TRBJ2-7 | TRBV7-8 | . | many | 15 | CASSLAQGIIYEQYF | TGTGCCAGCAGCTTAGCGCAGGGGATAATATACGAGCAGTACTTC
TRBJ1-2 | TRBV5-1 | . | many | 14 | CASSLSNFNYGYTF | TGCGCCAGCAGCTTAAGCAATTTTAACTATGGCTACACCTTC
TRBJ2-7 | TRBV18 | TRBD1 | many | 15 | CASSPTGLSSYEQYF | TGTGCCAGCTCACCGACAGGGTTGAGCTCCTACGAGCAGTACTTC